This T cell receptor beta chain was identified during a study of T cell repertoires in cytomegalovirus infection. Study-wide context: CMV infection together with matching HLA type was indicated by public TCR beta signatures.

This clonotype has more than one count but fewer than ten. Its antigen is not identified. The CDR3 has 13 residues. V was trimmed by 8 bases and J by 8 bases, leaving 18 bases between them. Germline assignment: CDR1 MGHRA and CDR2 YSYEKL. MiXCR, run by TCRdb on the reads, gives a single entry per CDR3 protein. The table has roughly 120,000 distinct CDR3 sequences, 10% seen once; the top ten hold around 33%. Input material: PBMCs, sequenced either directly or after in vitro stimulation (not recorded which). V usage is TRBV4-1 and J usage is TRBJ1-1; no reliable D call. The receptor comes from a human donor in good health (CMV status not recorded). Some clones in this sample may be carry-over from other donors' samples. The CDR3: CASQSPDAVEAFF. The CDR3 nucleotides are TGCGCCAGCCAATCGCCGGATGCGGTCGAAGCTTTCTTT.